This T cell receptor (beta chain) was found in a study of CD8 T cells in Susac syndrome. Study findings and constraints: That the number of individuals in its TCR sequencing and HLA analysis was relatively small was acknowledged by the study.

CDR3 size: 13 residues. Looked up from germline, CDR1 is LNHDA and CDR2 is SQIVND (reference sequence). V was clipped by 8 bases and J by 1 base, with 8 bases between them. As to this clonotype: Its antigen is not identified.

Roughly 0.45 to 1 ug RNA was reverse transcribed with random hexamers. The amplification used immunoSEQ multiplex PCR on TCR beta CDR3; it spanned 54 Vbeta and 13 Jbeta. TCRdb called the immunoSEQ multiplex PCR reads again in MiXCR, with one record for every CDR3 protein. The sample yields approximately 150,000 distinct CDR3 sequences, roughly 94% seen once. Matched for age and sex, the controls were healthy donors. J is TRBJ2-2 and V is TRBV19; D gene uncertain. This TCR was recovered from a human donor in good health. Sequencing input: CD4+ T cells from PBMCs. The CDR3 loop is CASRWQNTGELFF. CDR3 nucleotide sequence: TGTGCCAGTCGTTGGCAGAACACCGGGGAGCTGTTTTTT.